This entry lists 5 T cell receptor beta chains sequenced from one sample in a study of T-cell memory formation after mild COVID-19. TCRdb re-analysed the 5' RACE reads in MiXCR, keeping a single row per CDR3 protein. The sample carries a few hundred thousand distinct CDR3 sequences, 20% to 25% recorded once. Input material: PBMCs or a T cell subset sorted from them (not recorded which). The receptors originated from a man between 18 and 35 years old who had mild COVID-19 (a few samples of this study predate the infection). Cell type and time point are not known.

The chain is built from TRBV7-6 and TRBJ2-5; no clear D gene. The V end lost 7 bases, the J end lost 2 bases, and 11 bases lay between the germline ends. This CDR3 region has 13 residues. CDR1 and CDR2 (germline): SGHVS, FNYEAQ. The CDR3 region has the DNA TGTGCCAGCAACCCGGGCACACAAGAGACCCAGTACTTC. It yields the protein CASNPGTQETQYF.

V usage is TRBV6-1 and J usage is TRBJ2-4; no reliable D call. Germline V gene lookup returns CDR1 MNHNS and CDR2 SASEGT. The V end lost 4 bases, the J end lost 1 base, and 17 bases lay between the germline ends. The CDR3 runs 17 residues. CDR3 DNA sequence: TGTGCCAGCAGTGTGCACGGAACCTCTCACGCCAAAAACATTCAGTACTTC. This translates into CASSVHGTSHAKNIQYF.

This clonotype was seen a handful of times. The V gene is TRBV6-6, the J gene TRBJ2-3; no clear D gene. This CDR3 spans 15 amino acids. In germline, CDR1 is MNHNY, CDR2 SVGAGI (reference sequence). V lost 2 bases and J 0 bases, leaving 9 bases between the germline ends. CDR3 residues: CASSYKAPSTDTQYF. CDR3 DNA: TGTGCCAGCAGTTACAAGGCTCCTAGCACAGATACGCAGTATTTT.

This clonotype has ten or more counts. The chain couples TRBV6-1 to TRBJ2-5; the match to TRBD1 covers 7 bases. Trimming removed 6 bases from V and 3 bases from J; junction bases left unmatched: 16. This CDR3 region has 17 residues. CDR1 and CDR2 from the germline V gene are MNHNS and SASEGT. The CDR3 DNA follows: TGTGCCAGCAGAGCCATTTTACAGGGGCTTGGGGAAGAGACCCAGTACTTC. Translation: CASRAILQGLGEETQYF.

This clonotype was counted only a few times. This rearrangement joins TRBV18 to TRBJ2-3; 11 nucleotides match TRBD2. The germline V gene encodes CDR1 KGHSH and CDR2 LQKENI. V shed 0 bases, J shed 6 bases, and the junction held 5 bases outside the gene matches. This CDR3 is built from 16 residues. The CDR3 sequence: CASSPPLAGGGDTQYF. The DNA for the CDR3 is TGTGCCAGCTCACCACCCCTAGCGGGGGGAGGTGATACGCAGTATTTT.